These 22 T cell receptor beta chains came from one sample sequenced in a study of blood T cell repertoires in COVID-19 (TCRdb year 2020). The protocol used for the library was the immunoSEQ multiplex PCR assay. TCRdb provides this immuneACCESS table in a form limited to in-frame rearrangements. Some clones are lacking; in checked studies, under half of them reflect an unresolved V gene, and why the rest are absent is not known. The sample data list about 120,000 clones, and over 65% of these were observed just once. 4.5% of the sample lies in the top ten. The specimen sequenced was peripheral blood. These TCRs come from a woman aged 70-85 years with acute or convalescent COVID-19.

This clone was counted only a few times. At the DNA level, this CDR3 is encoded by other sequences in the same sample as well. This chain links TRBV10-3 with TRBJ1-5, with D possibly being TRBD1 (6 bases). CDR1 and CDR2 from the germline V gene are ENHRY and SYGVKD. Trimming cost V 9 bases and J 3 bases, with 9 bases left between them. The CDR3 has 12 amino acids. CDR3 DNA sequence: TGTGCCATAGGACAGCTCAATCAGCCCCAGCATTTT. It yields the protein CAIGQLNQPQHF.

This clone was observed a few times. The chain has TRBV6-6 and TRBJ1-5; D gene ambiguous. The CDR3 is made up of 15 amino acids. V was shortened by 6 bases and J by 7 bases, with 19 bases between the two germline ends. CDR1 MNHNY and CDR2 SVGAGI come from the germline V gene (reference sequence). The DNA for the CDR3 is TGTGCCAGCAGCCCTGATGAGGGTTCGGGCCAGCCCCAGCATTTT. It codes for CASSPDEGSGQPQHF.

This clone occurred once. The chain uses TRBV21-1 and TRBJ2-7; TRBD2 is taken as the D call from the table, unchecked against the DNA. TRBV21-1 is a pseudogene segment. The CDR3 sequence is 12 residues long. The CDR3, as DNA: TGTGCCAGCAGCAGGGGAGAATACGAGCAGTACTTC. This gives the protein CASSRGEYEQYF.

The rearrangement joins TRBV7-9 to TRBJ2-2; 7 nucleotides agree with TRBD1. The CDR3 spans 18 residues. Germline-derived CDR1 and CDR2 are SEHNR and FQNEAQ (reference sequence). Trimming removed 2 bases from V and 5 bases from J; junction bases left unmatched: 14. This CDR3 is CASSLSDKGTAKTGELFF. In DNA form, the CDR3 reads TGTGCCAGCAGCTTATCAGATAAGGGGACAGCTAAAACCGGGGAGCTGTTTTTT.

V usage is TRBV11-3 and J usage is TRBJ2-3; possible D gene TRBD2, 5 bases. Trimming took 4 bases from V and 0 from J, leaving 20 bases between them. Germline V CDR1 and CDR2: SGHNT, YENEEA. This CDR3 region has 18 residues. CDR3 nucleotide sequence: TGTGCCAGCAGCTACCCCCCCATAGACTACTGGAGCACAGATACGCAGTATTTT. It codes for CASSYPPIDYWSTDTQYF.

The table lists this clone with a few counts. The chain uses TRBV7-2 and TRBJ1-2; unclear D gene. The CDR3 runs 11 residues. CDR1 and CDR2 from the germline V gene are SGHTA and FQGNSA. V was cut by 5 bases and J by 14 bases, with 15 bases left in between. The CDR3 bases are TGTGCCAGCAGCCTCGTTGGTGGTCAGACCTTC. Amino acids: CASSLVGGQTF.

This clone appeared once. This sequence joins TRBV7-7 and TRBJ2-3; the match to TRBD1 covers 8 bases. Germline lookup yields CDR1 SSHAT and CDR2 FNYEAQ (reference sequence). There are 15 residues in the CDR3. V trimming: 6 bases; J trimming: 2 bases; junction bases outside the gene matches: 7. The DNA of the CDR3 is TGTGCCAGCAGTAGACAGGGGACCCTCACAGATACGCAGTATTTT. It translates to CASSRQGTLTDTQYF.

This chain joins TRBV10-3 and TRBJ1-2; D uncertain. Germline values: CDR1 ENHRY, CDR2 SYGVKD. CDR3 length equals 12 residues. In DNA form, the CDR3 reads TGTGCTTCGAGGGCAGGCAACTATGGCTACACCTTC. This sequence encodes CASRAGNYGYTF.

This clone appeared a single time. The chain uses TRBV29-1 and TRBJ2-3, with 8 bases matching TRBD1. The ends lost 6 bases at V and 4 bases at J; junction bases unmatched: 9. The germline gives CDR1 SQVTM, CDR2 ANQGSEA. The CDR3 is 14 residues long. The CDR3 sequence is CSVARTGISDTQYF. CDR3 nucleotide sequence: TGCAGCGTGGCCAGGACAGGGATATCAGATACGCAGTATTTT.

J is TRBJ2-2 and V is TRBV5-1; perhaps TRBD2 as D (5 bases). Trimming shortened V by 2 bases and J by 7 bases, and 9 bases separated the two germline ends. Looked up from germline, CDR1 is SGHRS and CDR2 is YFSETQ. The CDR3 is 13 amino acids. The CDR3 coding sequence is TGCGCCAGCAGCTTTAGGGAGAACGGGGAGCTGTTTTTT. Translated, it gives CASSFRENGELFF. The full variable domain, in which reference TRBV5-1 and TRBJ2-2 provide the parts outside the CDR3, is KAGVTQTPRYLIKTRGQQVTLSCSPISGHRSVSWYQQTPGQGLQFLFEYFSETQRNKGNFPGRFSGRQFSNSRSEMNVSTLELGDSALYLCASSFRENGELFFGEGSRLTVL.

The gene calls are TRBV2 and TRBJ2-7, with unresolved D. The CDR3 is 15 amino acids. Germline V CDR1 and CDR2: SNHLY, FYNNEI. V lost 0 bases and J 0 bases, leaving 9 bases between the germline ends. The CDR3 DNA reads TGTGCCAGCAGTGAAGCGCCCCAGGTCTCCTACGAGCAGTACGTC. Translated: CASSEAPQVSYEQYV.

This clone was observed a few times. V is TRBV29-1 and J is TRBJ2-4; TRBD1 agrees at 7 bases. V lost 6 bases and J lost 3; bases outside the gene matches: 8. The CDR3 is 14 amino acids. The V gene's germline CDR1 is SQVTM and CDR2 ANQGSEA. This CDR3 reads CSVGDSSGKNIQYF. CDR3 sequence (DNA): TGCAGCGTCGGGGACAGTTCTGGCAAAAACATTCAGTACTTC.

The rearrangement links TRBV5-6 to TRBJ1-5; 8 bases are a match to TRBD1. V was pared by 4 bases and J by 0 bases, with 3 bases of the junction left unmatched. The CDR3 contains 15 residues. Germline loops: CDR1 SGHDT, CDR2 YYEEEE. CDR3 region: CASSKGQASNQPQHF. CDR3 sequence (DNA): TGTGCCAGCAGCAAGGGACAGGCTAGCAATCAGCCCCAGCATTTT.

The chain couples TRBV10-2 to TRBJ2-7; perhaps TRBD2 as D (6 bases). V lost 6 bases and J 7 bases, leaving 16 bases between the germline ends. CDR3 length equals 13 residues. Per germline, CDR1 WSHSY and CDR2 SAAADI. The chain's CDR3 is CASRGTATYEQYV. The CDR3, as DNA: TGCGCCAGCAGGGGGACTGCTACTTATGAGCAGTACGTC.

V and J are TRBV4-3 and TRBJ1-1, with D uncertain. CDR3 length: 15 residues. Trimming shortened V by 1 base and J by 3 bases, and 12 bases separated the two germline ends. Germline V CDR1 and CDR2: LGHNA, YSLEER. The CDR3 bases are TGCGCCAGCAGCCAAGGGGAGGGATGGGACACTGAAGCTTTCTTT. Protein product: CASSQGEGWDTEAFF.

V is TRBV7-9 and J is TRBJ1-2, with D maybe TRBD1 (5 bases). CDR1 SEHNR and CDR2 FQNEAQ come from the germline V gene (reference sequence). This CDR3 contains 17 residues. Trimming shortened V by 7 bases and J by 3 bases, and 24 bases separated the two germline ends. CDR3 DNA: TGTGCCAGCACCTTCGCAAAGACGGCTTTAGGGGACTATGGCTACACCTTC. Translated, it gives CASTFAKTALGDYGYTF.

This chain connects TRBV11-3 to TRBJ2-7; D perhaps matches TRBD1 (6 bases). Germline V gene data show CDR1 as SGHNT and CDR2 as YENEEA. V was pared by 0 bases and J by 5 bases, with 11 bases between. CDR3 length equals 14 residues. The CDR3 region has the DNA TGTGCCAGCAGCTTAGATGGACAGTTCGACGAGCAGTACTTC. Protein product: CASSLDGQFDEQYF.

The V and J genes are TRBV3-1 (or the pseudogene TRBV3-2) and TRBJ1-2, with D tentatively TRBD1 (5 bases). CDR1 is LGHDT, CDR2 YNNKEL, per germline (reference sequence). Trimming took off 1 base at V and 4 bases at J, with 19 bases between the two ends. The CDR3 has 17 amino acids. CDR3 in amino acids: CASSQGSGGEWGYGYTF. The CDR3, as DNA: TGTGCCAGCAGCCAAGGGTCCGGGGGGGAGTGGGGCTATGGCTACACCTTC.

V gene TRBV13 combines with J gene TRBJ2-3, with 14 bases aligning to TRBD2. Unmatched junction bases numbered 4, after V lost 5 bases and J lost 0 bases. The germline CDR1 and CDR2 sequences are PRHDT and FYEKMQ (reference sequence). This CDR3 is 17 amino acids long. The CDR3 coding sequence is TGTGCCAGCAGCCTCCGACTAGCGGGGGGGAGCACAGATACGCAGTATTTT. Protein: CASSLRLAGGSTDTQYF.

V gene TRBV6-2 or TRBV6-3 combines with J gene TRBJ2-3; TRBD2 aligns across 13 bases. The length of the CDR3 is 18 residues. Germline CDR1 and CDR2: MNHEY and SVGEGT. Germline trimming cut 5 bases from V and 5 bases from J; bases unmatched to any gene: 13. The CDR3, as DNA: TGTGCCAGCAGTCACCCGGGACTAGCGGGGTCTTCGGGAGATACGCAGTATTTT. Its protein is CASSHPGLAGSSGDTQYF.

V gene TRBV6-2 or TRBV6-3 combines with J gene TRBJ2-7; maybe TRBD1 (6 bases). Germline values: CDR1 MNHEY, CDR2 SVGEGT. V lost 5 bases and J lost 6, with 14 bases in between. CDR3 size: 13 residues. The CDR3 nucleotides are TGTGCCAGCAGTATACAGGGTACGGGCGAGCAGTACTTC. Amino acid sequence: CASSIQGTGEQYF.

V and J are TRBV30 and TRBJ2-2; D perhaps matches TRBD2 (6 bases). V dropped 0 bases and J dropped 6 bases, with 14 bases sitting between them. Germline-derived CDR1 and CDR2 are GTSNPN and SVGIG (reference sequence). The CDR3 is made up of 15 amino acids. The CDR3 DNA reads TGTGCCTGGAGTGTAGGGCGGGGTTACTCCGGGGAGCTGTTTTTT. The encoded protein is CAWSVGRGYSGELFF.